The T cell receptor beta chain under discussion was sequenced for a study of T cells in women clearing cervical HPV infection. General study findings and limits: CIN3+ cases had significantly higher TCR richness than controls; evenness did not differ. Associations may precede or follow infection; HPV-specific or memory T cells were not isolated. A classifier using richness and V gene abundances reached an AUC of more than 0.75.

Comment on this clone: Its matching antigen is unknown.

Some clones are missing from TCRdb's copy, which holds only in-frame ones; the method was immunoSEQ multiplex PCR. The table lists around 23,000 clones. Input material: blood buffy coat. The clonotype originates from a woman aged 18-70 years with a cervical HPV16 infection that either progressed to CIN3+ or cleared (not recorded which).

The sequenced part of the CDR3 DNA is TGTGCCAGCAGGAACCAGGACATGAGCTCCTACAATGAG. Protein product: CASRNQDMSSYNE. The complete CDR3 sequence is CASRNQDMSSYNEQFF. The chain links TRBV28 to TRBJ2-1; perhaps TRBD1 as D (5 bases). Read sequence stops 3 residues before the CDR3 end, and the germline J gene provides the missing end. V was cut by 6 bases and J by 0 bases, with 15 bases left in between. This CDR3 region has 16 residues. Germline V gene sequence: CDR1 MDHEN, CDR2 SYDVKM.